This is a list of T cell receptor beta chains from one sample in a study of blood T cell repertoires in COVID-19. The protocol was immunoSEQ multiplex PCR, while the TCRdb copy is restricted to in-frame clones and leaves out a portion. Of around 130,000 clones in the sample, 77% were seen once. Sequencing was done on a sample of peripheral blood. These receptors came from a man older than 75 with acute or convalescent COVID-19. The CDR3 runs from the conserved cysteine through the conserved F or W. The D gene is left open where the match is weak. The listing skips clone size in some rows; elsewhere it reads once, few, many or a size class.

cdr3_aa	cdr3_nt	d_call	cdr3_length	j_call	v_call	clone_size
CASRLGPENTGELFF	TGTGCCAGCAGACTAGGACCCGAAAACACCGGGGAGCTGTTTTTT	NA	15	TRBJ2-2	TRBV5-4	few
CASSQAQGFHGYTF	TGTGCCAGCAGCCAAGCTCAGGGGTTCCATGGCTACACCTTC	NA	14	TRBJ1-2	TRBV3-1/TRBV3-2	few
CASSFRSEAFF	TGTGCCAGCAGCTTTCGGAGTGAAGCTTTCTTT	NA	11	TRBJ1-1	TRBV5-6	NA
CASSFRIRGSNYGYTF	TGTGCCAGCAGTTTTCGAATCCGGGGGAGTAACTATGGCTACACCTTC	NA	16	TRBJ1-2	TRBV28	NA
CATSDHYEQYF	TGTGCCACCAGTGACCACTACGAGCAGTACTTC	NA	11	TRBJ2-7	TRBV24-1	NA
CASSIDLGLALEGYTF	TGTGCCAGTAGTATAGACCTGGGACTGGCGCTTGAAGGCTACACCTTC	NA	16	TRBJ1-2	TRBV19	once
CASSYDRALTDTQYF	TGTGCCAGCAGTTATGACAGGGCCCTCACAGATACGCAGTATTTT	TRBD1	15	TRBJ2-3	TRBV6-6	NA
CASGETGPNTGELFF	TGTGCCAGCGGAGAGACAGGGCCGAACACCGGGGAGCTGTTTTTT	NA	15	TRBJ2-2	TRBV21-1	NA
CASSDKGRGEKLFF	TGTGCCAGCAGTGATAAGGGGAGGGGTGAAAAACTGTTTTTT	NA	14	TRBJ1-4	TRBV6-1	NA
CASSLLGQSNSPLHF	TGCGCCAGCAGCTTACTGGGACAGTCTAATTCACCCCTCCACTTT	TRBD1	15	TRBJ1-6	TRBV5-1	NA
CASSGVSGGSGETQYF	TGTGCCAGCAGCGGCGTTTCAGGGGGCTCGGGGGAGACCCAGTACTTC	TRBD1	16	TRBJ2-5	TRBV7-2	once
CASGQLSGQETQYF	TGCGCCAGCGGGCAGTTGTCAGGGCAAGAGACCCAGTACTTC	NA	14	TRBJ2-5	TRBV23-1	once
CASSEWEWGTGELFF	TGTGCCAGCAGTGAGTGGGAGTGGGGCACCGGGGAGCTGTTTTTT	NA	15	TRBJ2-2	TRBV6-1	NA
CASSLHDRVYGYTF	TGTGCCAGCAGCCTCCACGACAGGGTCTATGGCTACACCTTC	TRBD1	14	TRBJ1-2	TRBV9	NA
CSVDRGRTEAFF	TGCAGCGTTGATCGGGGTCGGACTGAAGCTTTCTTT	NA	12	TRBJ1-1	TRBV29-1	few
CASSVIGGTGELFF	TGTGCCAGCAGTGTGATAGGGGGCACCGGGGAGCTGTTTTTT	NA	14	TRBJ2-2	TRBV2	NA
CASSPPGLAGKIEQFF	TGTGCCAGCAGCCCACCGGGACTAGCGGGTAAAATTGAGCAGTTCTTC	TRBD2	16	TRBJ2-1	TRBV9	NA
CASSLAGHQPQHF	TGTGCCAGCAGCTTAGCGGGGCATCAGCCCCAGCATTTT	NA	13	TRBJ1-5	TRBV7-8	few
CASSFTGGLYNSPLHF	TGTGCCAGCAGCTTTACAGGGGGTCTATATAATTCACCCCTCCACTTT	TRBD1	16	TRBJ1-6	TRBV5-4	few